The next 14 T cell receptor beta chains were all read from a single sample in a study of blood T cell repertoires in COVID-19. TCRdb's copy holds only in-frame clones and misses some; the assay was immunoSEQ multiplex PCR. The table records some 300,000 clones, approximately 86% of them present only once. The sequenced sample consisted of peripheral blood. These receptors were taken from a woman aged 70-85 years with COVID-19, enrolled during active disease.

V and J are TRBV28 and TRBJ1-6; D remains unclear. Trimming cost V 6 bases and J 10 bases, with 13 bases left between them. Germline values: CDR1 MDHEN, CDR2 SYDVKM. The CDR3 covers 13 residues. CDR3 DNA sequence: TGTGCCAGCAGCCCAAGCGGGAACTCACCCCTCCACTTT. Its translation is CASSPSGNSPLHF. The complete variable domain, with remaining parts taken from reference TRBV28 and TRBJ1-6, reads DVKVTQSSRYLVKRTGEKVFLECVQDMDHENMFWYRQDPGLGLRLIYFSYDVKMKEKGDIPEGYSVSREKKERFSLILESASTNQTSMYLCASSPSGNSPLHFGNGTRLTVT.

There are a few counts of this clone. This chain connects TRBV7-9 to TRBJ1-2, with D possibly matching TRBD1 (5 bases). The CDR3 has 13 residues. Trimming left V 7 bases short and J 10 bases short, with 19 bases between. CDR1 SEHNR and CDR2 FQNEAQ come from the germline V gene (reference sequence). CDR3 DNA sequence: TGTGCCAGCACTTTTTCCGGGGGTAATCTCTACACCTTC. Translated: CASTFSGGNLYTF.

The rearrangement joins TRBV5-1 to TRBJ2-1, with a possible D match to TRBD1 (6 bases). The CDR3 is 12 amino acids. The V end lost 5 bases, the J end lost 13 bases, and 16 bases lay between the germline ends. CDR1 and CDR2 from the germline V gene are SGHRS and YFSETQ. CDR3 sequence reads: CASSLTAGEQFF. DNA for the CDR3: TGCGCCAGCAGTTTGACCGCAGGGGAACAGTTCTTC.

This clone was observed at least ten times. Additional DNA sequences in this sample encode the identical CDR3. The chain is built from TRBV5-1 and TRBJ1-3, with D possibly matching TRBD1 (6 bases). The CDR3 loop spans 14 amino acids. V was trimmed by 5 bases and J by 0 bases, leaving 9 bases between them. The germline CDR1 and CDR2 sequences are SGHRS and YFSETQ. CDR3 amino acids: CASSQGSSGNTIYF. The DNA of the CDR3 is TGCGCCAGCAGTCAGGGGAGCTCTGGAAACACCATATATTTT.

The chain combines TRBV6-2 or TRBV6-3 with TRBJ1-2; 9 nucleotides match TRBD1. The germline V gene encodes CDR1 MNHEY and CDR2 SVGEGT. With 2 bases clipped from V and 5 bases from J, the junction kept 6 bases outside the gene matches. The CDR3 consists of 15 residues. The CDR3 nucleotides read TGTGCCAGCAGTTACGAACAGGGGGCCATTTATGGCTACACCTTC. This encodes CASSYEQGAIYGYTF.

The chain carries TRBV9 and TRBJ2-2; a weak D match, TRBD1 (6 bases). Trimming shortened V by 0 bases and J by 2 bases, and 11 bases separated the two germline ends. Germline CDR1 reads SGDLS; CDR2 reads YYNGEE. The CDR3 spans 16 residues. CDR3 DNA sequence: TGTGCCAGCAGCGTAGATGGGGGCCGAAACACCGGGGAGCTGTTTTTT. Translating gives CASSVDGGRNTGELFF.

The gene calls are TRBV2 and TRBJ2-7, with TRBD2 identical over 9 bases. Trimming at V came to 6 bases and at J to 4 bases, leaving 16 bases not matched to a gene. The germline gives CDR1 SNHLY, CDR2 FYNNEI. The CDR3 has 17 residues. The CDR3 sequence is CASSDGPGAGGHYEQYF. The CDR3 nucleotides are TGTGCCAGCAGCGACGGGCCTGGAGCGGGGGGTCATTACGAGCAGTACTTC.

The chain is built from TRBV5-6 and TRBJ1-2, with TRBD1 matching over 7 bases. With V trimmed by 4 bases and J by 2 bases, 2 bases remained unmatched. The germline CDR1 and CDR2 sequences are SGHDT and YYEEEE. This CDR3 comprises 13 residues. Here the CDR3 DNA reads TGTGCCAGCAGCCCGGGACAGAACTATGGCTACACCTTC. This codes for CASSPGQNYGYTF.

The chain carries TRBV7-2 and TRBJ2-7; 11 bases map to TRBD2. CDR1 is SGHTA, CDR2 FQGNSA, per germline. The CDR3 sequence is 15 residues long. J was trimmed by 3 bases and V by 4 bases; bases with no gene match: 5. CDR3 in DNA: TGTGCCAGCAGCTCAGCTAGCGGGGGGTTCTACGAGCAGTACTTC. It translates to CASSSASGGFYEQYF.

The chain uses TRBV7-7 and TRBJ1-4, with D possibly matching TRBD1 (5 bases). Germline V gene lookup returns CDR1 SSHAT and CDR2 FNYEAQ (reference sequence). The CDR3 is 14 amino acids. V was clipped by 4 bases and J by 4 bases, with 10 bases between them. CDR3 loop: CASSWGYLNEKLFF. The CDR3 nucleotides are TGTGCCAGCAGCTGGGGCTACCTTAATGAAAAACTGTTTTTT.

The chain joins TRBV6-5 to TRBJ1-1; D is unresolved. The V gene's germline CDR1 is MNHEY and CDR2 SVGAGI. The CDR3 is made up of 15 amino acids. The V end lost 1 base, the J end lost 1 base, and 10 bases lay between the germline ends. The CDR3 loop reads CASSYFKPQNTEAFF. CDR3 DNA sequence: TGTGCCAGCAGTTACTTCAAGCCGCAGAACACTGAAGCTTTCTTT.

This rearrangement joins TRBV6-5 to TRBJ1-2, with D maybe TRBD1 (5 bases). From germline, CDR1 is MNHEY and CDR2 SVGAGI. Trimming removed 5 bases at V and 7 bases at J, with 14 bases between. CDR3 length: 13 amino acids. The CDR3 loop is CASSPKGNGGYTF. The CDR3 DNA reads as TGTGCCAGCAGTCCCAAGGGGAACGGTGGCTACACCTTC.

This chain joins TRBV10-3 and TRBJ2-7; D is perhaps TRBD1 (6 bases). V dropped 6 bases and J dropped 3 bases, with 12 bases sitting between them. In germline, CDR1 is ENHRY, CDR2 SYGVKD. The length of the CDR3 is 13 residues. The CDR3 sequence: CAIRQGDFYEQYF. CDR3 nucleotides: TGTGCCATCAGACAGGGCGATTTCTACGAGCAGTACTTC.

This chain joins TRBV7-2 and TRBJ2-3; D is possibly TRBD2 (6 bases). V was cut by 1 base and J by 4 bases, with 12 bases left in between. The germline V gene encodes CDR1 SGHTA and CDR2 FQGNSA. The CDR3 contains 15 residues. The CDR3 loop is CASSLGGGVSDTQYF. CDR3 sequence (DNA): TGTGCCAGCAGCTTAGGGGGCGGGGTCTCAGATACGCAGTATTTT.